This is a list of T cell receptor beta chains from one sample in a study of blood T cell repertoires in COVID-19. The assay was immunoSEQ multiplex PCR, and TCRdb's table has in-frame clones only and misses some. The table lists 250,000 to 350,000 clones, approximately 90% of them singletons. The sample consisted of PBMCs or T cells enriched from blood (not recorded which). The receptor source for this set is a woman aged 45-65 years who had recovered from COVID-19. Each CDR3 is given with its conserved first and last residue. D genes are given only for firm matches. Size is stated for part of the rows, as once, few or many counts, or as a class when the clone is expanded.

TRBJ1-1 . . TRBV19 16 TGTGCCAGTAGTATCCAAGGGGCTTTGGGTCCCACTGAAGCTTTCTTT CASSIQGALGPTEAFF
TRBJ2-7 TRBD1 . TRBV19 14 TGTGCCAGTAGTAGACAGGGGAGCTCCTACGAGCAGTACTTC CASSRQGSSYEQYF
TRBJ2-7 . . TRBV4-3 15 TGCGCCAGCAGCCAAGCGGGTAGCGGACCTACGAGGCAGTACTTC CASSQAGSGPTRQYF
TRBJ2-1 . . TRBV11-1 13 TGTGCCAGCAGCTTAGACAGGAACAATGAGCAGTTCTTC CASSLDRNNEQFF
TRBJ2-7 . . TRBV10-1 12 TGCGCCAGCAGTGAGAACGGCTACGAGCAGTACTTC CASSENGYEQYF
TRBJ1-3 TRBD1 . TRBV14 14 TGTGCCAGCAGCCCAGGGGGCACTGGAAACACCATATATTTT CASSPGGTGNTIYF
TRBJ1-5 TRBD1 . TRBV7-2 15 TGTGCCAGCAGCTTGGAGACAGGGGGTAATCAGCCCCAGCATTTT CASSLETGGNQPQHF
TRBJ2-1 TRBD2 few TRBV7-2 16 TGTGCCAGCAGCTTTCATAGCGGGAGAACCTACAATGAGCAGTTCTTC CASSFHSGRTYNEQFF
TRBJ2-1 . once TRBV19 14 TGTGCCAGTAGTATACGGCTAGGGGTACTTGAGCAGTTCTTC CASSIRLGVLEQFF
TRBJ2-1 TRBD1 . TRBV11-3 15 TGTGCCAGCAGCTTACAGGGGACAGAAAACAATGAGCAGTTCTTC CASSLQGTENNEQFF
TRBJ1-5 . . TRBV28 17 TGTGCCAGCAGTCCAGGACCAGGGGTGGTGGGCAATCAGCCCCAGCATTTT CASSPGPGVVGNQPQHF
TRBJ1-4 TRBD1 . TRBV18 15 TGTGCCAGCTCACCCGGGACAGGGCAATATGAAAAACTGTTTTTT CASSPGTGQYEKLFF
TRBJ1-2 TRBD1 . TRBV20-1 12 TGCAGTGCTAGTGACAGGGTAGCTGGCTACACCTTC CSASDRVAGYTF
TRBJ2-1 . once TRBV19 15 TGTGCCAGTAAATCACAGCTTGGGGGGGCGCATGAGCAGTTCTTC CASKSQLGGAHEQFF
TRBJ1-1 . . TRBV2 13 TGTGCCAGCAGTCCGACAGTTACCTCTGAAGCTTTCTTT CASSPTVTSEAFF
TRBJ1-3 . . TRBV27 13 TGTGCCAGCAGGCGGTCCTCTGGAAACACCATATATTTT CASRRSSGNTIYF
TRBJ1-2 TRBD1 . TRBV19 16 TGTGCCAGTAGTAGCAGGGGACAGGGCTTCATCTATGGCTACACCTTC CASSSRGQGFIYGYTF
TRBJ2-5 . . TRBV6-1 14 TGTGCCAGCAGTGATTTGTCCGGCCAAGAGACCCAGTACTTC CASSDLSGQETQYF
TRBJ2-7 . . TRBV14 13 TGTGCCAGCAGCACCCAGGGTTCCTACGAGCAGTACTTC CASSTQGSYEQYF
TRBJ2-5 TRBD1 . TRBV2 14 TGTGCCAGTGGGGACAGTTCGTTACAAGAGACCCAGTACTTC CASGDSSLQETQYF
TRBJ2-5 TRBD1 . TRBV25-1 14 TGTGCCAGCAGTGTTACAGGGGGCGGGGAGACCCAGTACTTC CASSVTGGGETQYF
TRBJ1-2 . . TRBV7-2 11 TGTGCCAGCAGCTTAGCCGGTGGCTACACCTTC CASSLAGGYTF
TRBJ1-4 TRBD1 . TRBV7-2 14 TGTGCCAGCAGCTCTTGGACAGGGGGCGAAAAACTGTTTTTT CASSSWTGGEKLFF
TRBJ1-2 . . TRBV18 14 TGTGCCAGCTCACCGTCACAGGAGAGCTATGGCTACACCTTC CASSPSQESYGYTF
TRBJ1-5 . . TRBV4-2 16 TGTGCCAGCAGCCAAGATCAAGGGGGGGGTGTTCAGCCCCAGCATTTT CASSQDQGGGVQPQHF
TRBJ1-5 . once TRBV28 13 TGTGCCAGCAGATTACCACAGGGACAGCCCCAGCATTTT CASRLPQGQPQHF
TRBJ2-6 . . TRBV21-1 18 TGTGCCAGCAGCAAAGGGGCAGGGGGGAGCTCTGGGGCCAACGTCCTGACTTTC CASSKGAGGSSGANVLTF
TRBJ2-1 TRBD2 . TRBV24-1 16 TGTGCCACCAGTGATCGTCACGGGACTATAGCTAATGAGCAGTTCTTC CATSDRHGTIANEQFF
TRBJ1-5 . . TRBV19 14 TGTGCCAGTAGTATGAGGGACACCAATCAGCCCCAGCATTTT CASSMRDTNQPQHF
TRBJ2-3 . . TRBV19 11 TGTGCCAGTAGTACGGGGGATACGCAGTATTTT CASSTGDTQYF
TRBJ1-2 . . TRBV3-1/TRBV3-2 14 TGTGCCAGCAGACCGGACACAACCCCGGCGGGCTACACCTTC CASRPDTTPAGYTF
TRBJ1-1 TRBD1 once TRBV7-9 13 TGTGCCAGCAGCTCGACAGGGAGGACTGAAGCTTTCTTT CASSSTGRTEAFF
TRBJ2-7 TRBD2 . TRBV6-5 14 TGTGCCAGCAGTAGAATGACTAGCAGGGCCGAGCAGTACTTC CASSRMTSRAEQYF
TRBJ1-4 . . TRBV5-1 15 TGCGCCAGCAGCTCCGGACAGACAACTAATGAAAAACTGTTTTTT CASSSGQTTNEKLFF
TRBJ2-7 . . TRBV28 13 TGTGCCAGCACGACAGGTAGCTCCTACGAGCAGTACTTC CASTTGSSYEQYF
TRBJ2-7 TRBD1 . TRBV7-2 12 TGTGCCAGCAGCCCACAGGGACAGAGGAAGTACTTC CASSPQGQRKYF
TRBJ2-1 TRBD2 . TRBV27 14 TGTGCCAGCAGCAACGGGAGGAGAGGCAATGAGCAGTTCTTC CASSNGRRGNEQFF
TRBJ1-1 TRBD1 . TRBV7-8 16 TGTGCCAGCAGCTTAGGTTGGGGCAGGGGGTTTACTGAAGCTTTCTTT CASSLGWGRGFTEAFF
TRBJ1-5 . . TRBV30 14 TGTGCCTGGAGGGCAAAAAGCAACTACCAGCCCCAGCATTTT CAWRAKSNYQPQHF
TRBJ2-1 TRBD2 once TRBV11-2 18 TGTGCCAGCAGCTTGGGTCCAAGAACGGGAGGGCCCTACAATGAGCAGTTCTTC CASSLGPRTGGPYNEQFF
TRBJ2-5 . . TRBV20-1 12 TGCAGTGCTAGTGCCGTAGCGGAGACCCAGTACTTC CSASAVAETQYF
TRBJ2-5 . . TRBV6-2/TRBV6-3 13 TGTGCCAGCAGTTACCCGAAAGCAGAGACCCAGTACTTC CASSYPKAETQYF
TRBJ1-1 . . TRBV12-2 16 TGTGCAAGTCGCTTAGAGAAAGGCAGGGGAGTTTCTGAAGCTTTCTTT CASRLEKGRGVSEAFF
TRBJ2-2 . . TRBV28 15 TGTGCCAGCAGTTTAGCGGATTTGAACACCGGGGAGCTGTTTTTT CASSLADLNTGELFF
TRBJ1-2 . . TRBV28 14 TGTGCCAGCAGTCTCCTTCTTCCAGGGAAAGGCTACACCTTC CASSLLLPGKGYTF